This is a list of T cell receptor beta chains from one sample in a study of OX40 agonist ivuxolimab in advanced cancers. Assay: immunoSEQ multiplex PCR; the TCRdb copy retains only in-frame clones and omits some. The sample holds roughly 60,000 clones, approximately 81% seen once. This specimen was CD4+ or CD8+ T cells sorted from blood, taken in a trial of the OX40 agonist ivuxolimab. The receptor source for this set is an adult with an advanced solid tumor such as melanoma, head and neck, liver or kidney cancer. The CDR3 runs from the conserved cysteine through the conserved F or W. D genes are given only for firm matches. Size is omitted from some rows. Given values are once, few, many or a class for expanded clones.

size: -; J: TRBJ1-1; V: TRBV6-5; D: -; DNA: TGTGCCAGCAGCCCCCCTGGGGGAAGCACTGAAGCTTTCTTT; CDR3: CASSPPGGSTEAFF
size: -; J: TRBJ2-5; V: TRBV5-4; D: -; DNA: TGTGCCAGCAGCTCCAGACTAGGGGACCAAGAGACCCAGTACTTC; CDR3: CASSSRLGDQETQYF
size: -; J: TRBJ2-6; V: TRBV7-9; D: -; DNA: TGTGCCAGCAGCCAGCTACGGGGTAGTAGGGCCAACGTCCTGACTTTC; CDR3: CASSQLRGSRANVLTF
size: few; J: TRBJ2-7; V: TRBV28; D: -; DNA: TGTGCCAGCAGCTATACAGGAACCCTAGGGAACTACGAGCAGTACTTC; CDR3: CASSYTGTLGNYEQYF
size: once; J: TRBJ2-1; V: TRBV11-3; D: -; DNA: TGTGCCAGCAGCTTAGTGGGTAATCAGGGTGAGCAGTTCTTC; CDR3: CASSLVGNQGEQFF
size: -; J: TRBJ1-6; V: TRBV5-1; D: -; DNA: TGCGCCAGCGGCCCCACCGAGGGACTTGGTTCACCCCTCCACTTT; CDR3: CASGPTEGLGSPLHF
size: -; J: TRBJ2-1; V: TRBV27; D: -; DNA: TGTGCCAGCAGTTTAATGTTCGGTGCGGAAGGGAATGAGCAGTTCTTC; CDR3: CASSLMFGAEGNEQFF
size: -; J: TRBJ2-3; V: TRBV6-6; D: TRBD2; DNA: TGTGCCAGCAGTTTACTTAGCTTAGCGGGAGGAACGCAGTATTTT; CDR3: CASSLLSLAGGTQYF
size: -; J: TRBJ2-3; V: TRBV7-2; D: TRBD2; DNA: TGTGCCAGCAGCCGGCAGCGGGAGGCGGATACGCAGTATTTT; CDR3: CASSRQREADTQYF
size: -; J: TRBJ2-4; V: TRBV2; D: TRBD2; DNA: TGTGCCAGCAGTGATATCCCAAATTCTAGCGGAAACATTCAGTACTTC; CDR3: CASSDIPNSSGNIQYF
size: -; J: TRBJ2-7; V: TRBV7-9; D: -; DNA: TGTGCCAGCAGCCCGCCGGGACACAGCTCCTACGAGCAGTACTTC; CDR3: CASSPPGHSSYEQYF
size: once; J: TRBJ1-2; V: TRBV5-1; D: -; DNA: TGCGCCAGCAGCTTGGACCCGGCCTATGAGAACTATGGCTACACCTTC; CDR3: CASSLDPAYENYGYTF
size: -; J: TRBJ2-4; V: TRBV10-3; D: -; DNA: TGTGCCATCAGCCCAGGGGAGTCCTCGGAGGACATTCAGTACTTC; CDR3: CAISPGESSEDIQYF
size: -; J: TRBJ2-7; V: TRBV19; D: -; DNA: TGTGCCAGTAGTCCTACGGCTGTTACCTACGAGCAGTACTTC; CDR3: CASSPTAVTYEQYF
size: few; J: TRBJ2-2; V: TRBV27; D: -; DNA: TGTGCCAGCAGGCACACTAACACCGGGGAGCTGTTTTTT; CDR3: CASRHTNTGELFF
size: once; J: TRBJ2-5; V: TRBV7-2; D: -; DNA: TGTGCCAGTCTCCCCAGGGTAGGAGAGACCCAGTACTTC; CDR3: CASLPRVGETQYF
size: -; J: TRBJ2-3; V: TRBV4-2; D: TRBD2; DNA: TGTGCCAGCAGTCACAACGAGGGACTAGAAGATACGCAGTATTTT; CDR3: CASSHNEGLEDTQYF
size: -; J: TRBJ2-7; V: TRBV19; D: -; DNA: TGTGCCAGTAGTATAATGGGGGGCCTCCACGAGCAGTACTTC; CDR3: CASSIMGGLHEQYF
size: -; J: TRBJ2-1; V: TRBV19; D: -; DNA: TGTGCCAGTAGTATCGGACAGATTAAGGGGGAGCAGTTCTTC; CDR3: CASSIGQIKGEQFF
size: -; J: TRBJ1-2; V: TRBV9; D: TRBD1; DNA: TGTGCCAGCAGCGTAGAGGGACAGGGATCCTATGGCTACACCTTC; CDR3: CASSVEGQGSYGYTF
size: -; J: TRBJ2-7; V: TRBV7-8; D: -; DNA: TGTGCCAGCAGCCTTCTCGGAGGGGGACCATACGAGCAGTACTTC; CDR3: CASSLLGGGPYEQYF
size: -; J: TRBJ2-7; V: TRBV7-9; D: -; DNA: TGTGCCAGCAGCTTAGCAGACTACTACGAGCAGTACTTC; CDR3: CASSLADYYEQYF
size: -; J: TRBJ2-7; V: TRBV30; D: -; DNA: TGTGCCTGGAGTGACAGGTCAGGGTACGAGCAGTACTTC; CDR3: CAWSDRSGYEQYF
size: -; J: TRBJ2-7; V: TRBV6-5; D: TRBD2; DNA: TGTGCCAGCAGGCTGCGACTAGCCACTTCTTACGAGCAGTACTTC; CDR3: CASRLRLATSYEQYF
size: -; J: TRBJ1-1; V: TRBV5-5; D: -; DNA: TGTGCCAGCAGCCCAGACAGGACTTTGAACACTGAAGCTTTCTTT; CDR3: CASSPDRTLNTEAFF
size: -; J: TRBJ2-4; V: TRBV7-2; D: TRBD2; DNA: TGTGCCAGCAGCCCCAGAGGGGCTAGCGGGAACATTCAGTACTTC; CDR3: CASSPRGASGNIQYF
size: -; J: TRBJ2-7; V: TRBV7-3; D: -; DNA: TGTGCCAGCAGCTTAAGTGGGACCCCAAGACTTTACGAGCAGTACTTC; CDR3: CASSLSGTPRLYEQYF
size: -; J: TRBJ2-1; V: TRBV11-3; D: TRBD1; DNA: TGTGCCAGCAGCGCCCAACAGGGGAGCAATGAGCAGTTCTTC; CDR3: CASSAQQGSNEQFF
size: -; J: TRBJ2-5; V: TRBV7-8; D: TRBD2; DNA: TGTGCCAGCAGCTTATACGCTAGCGGGAGGCCTTGGCAGTACTTC; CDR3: CASSLYASGRPWQYF
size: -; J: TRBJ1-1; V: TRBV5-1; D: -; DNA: TGCGCCAGCAGCGCTGACAGACACACTGAAGCTTTCTTT; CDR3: CASSADRHTEAFF
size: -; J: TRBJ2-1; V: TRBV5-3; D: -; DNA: TGTGCCAGAAGATTGATGGGTGAGCAGTTCTTC; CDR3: CARRLMGEQFF
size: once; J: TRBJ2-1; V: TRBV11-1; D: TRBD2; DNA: TGTGCCAGCAGCTTTACTAGCGGAAACAATGAGCAGTTCTTC; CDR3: CASSFTSGNNEQFF
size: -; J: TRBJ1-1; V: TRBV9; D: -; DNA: TGTGCCAGCAGCGTAGGCGAAGTGGGGGAAGCTTTCTTT; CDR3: CASSVGEVGEAFF
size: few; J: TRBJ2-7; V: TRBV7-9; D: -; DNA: TGTGCCAGCAGGTCCCTTTCTTACGAGCAGTACTTC; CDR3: CASRSLSYEQYF
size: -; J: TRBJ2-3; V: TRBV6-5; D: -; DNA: TGTGCCAGCATGGTGAGGGGTCACGGCACGCAGTATTTT; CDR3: CASMVRGHGTQYF
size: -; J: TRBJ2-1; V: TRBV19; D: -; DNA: TGTGCCAGTAGTATAGGGCCAGCCGCCTACAATGAGCAGTTCTTC; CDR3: CASSIGPAAYNEQFF
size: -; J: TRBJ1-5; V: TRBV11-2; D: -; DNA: TGTGCCAGCAGCTTAGCCACTAATCAGCCCCAGCATTTT; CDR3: CASSLATNQPQHF
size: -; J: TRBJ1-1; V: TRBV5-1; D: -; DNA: TGCGCCAGCAGCTTAAACTTGAACACTGAAGCTTTCTTT; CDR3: CASSLNLNTEAFF
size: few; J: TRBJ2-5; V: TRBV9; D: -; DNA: TGTGCCAGCAGCGTAGCTCAAGGGGCAGGGGAGACCCAGTACTTC; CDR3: CASSVAQGAGETQYF
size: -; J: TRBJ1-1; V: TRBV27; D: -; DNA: TGTGCCAGCACCCCACTTGGGAAGAACACTGAAGCTTTCTTT; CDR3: CASTPLGKNTEAFF
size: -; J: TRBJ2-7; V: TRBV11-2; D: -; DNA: TGTGCCAGCAGCTCACTACCCGCCTACGAGCAGTACTTC; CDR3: CASSSLPAYEQYF
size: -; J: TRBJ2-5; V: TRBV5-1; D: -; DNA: TGCGCCAGCAGTGGTGCAGCAAGATTTGAGACCCAGTACTTC; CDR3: CASSGAARFETQYF
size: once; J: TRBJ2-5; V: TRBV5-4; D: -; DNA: TGTGCCAGCAGCTTGACACGGGATCAAGAGACCCAGTACTTC; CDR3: CASSLTRDQETQYF
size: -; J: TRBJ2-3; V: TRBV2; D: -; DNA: TGTGCCAGCAGTGAAGCGGGCAGGCCCAGCACAGATACGCAGTATTTT; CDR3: CASSEAGRPSTDTQYF
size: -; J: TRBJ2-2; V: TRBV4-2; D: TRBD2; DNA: TGTGCCAGCAGCCAAGCCCCGAGGCGGGAGAGTTTGGGGGAGCTGTTTTTT; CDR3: CASSQAPRRESLGELFF
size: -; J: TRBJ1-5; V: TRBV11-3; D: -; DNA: TGTGCCAGCAGCTTCGACAGCAATCAGCCCCAGCATTTT; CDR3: CASSFDSNQPQHF
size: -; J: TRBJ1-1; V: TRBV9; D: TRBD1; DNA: TGTGCCAGCAGCGCCGAGGACAGGGCGGACACTGAAGCTTTCTTT; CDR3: CASSAEDRADTEAFF
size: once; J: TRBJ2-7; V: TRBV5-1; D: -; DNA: TGCGCCAGCAGCTTGGGTCTAGGCGAGCAGTACTTC; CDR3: CASSLGLGEQYF
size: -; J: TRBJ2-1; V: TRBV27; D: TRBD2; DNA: TGTGCCAGCAGTTTACAGACGGGAGGGTCGAGTGAGCAGTTCTTC; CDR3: CASSLQTGGSSEQFF
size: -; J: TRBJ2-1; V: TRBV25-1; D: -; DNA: TGTGCCAGCAGTTCTGAGTGGAATGAGCAGTTCTTC; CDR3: CASSSEWNEQFF
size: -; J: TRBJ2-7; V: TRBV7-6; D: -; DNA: TGTGCCAGCAGCCCCCGACTAGACGGCTACGAGCAGTACTTC; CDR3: CASSPRLDGYEQYF
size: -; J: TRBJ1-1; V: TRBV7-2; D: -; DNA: TGTGCCAGCAGCTCCCGTGGGTATTACACTGAAGCTTTCTTT; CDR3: CASSSRGYYTEAFF
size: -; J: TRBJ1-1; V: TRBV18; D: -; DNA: TGTGCCAGCTCGCCGGAGGCCCGAAACACTGAAGCTTTCTTT; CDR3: CASSPEARNTEAFF
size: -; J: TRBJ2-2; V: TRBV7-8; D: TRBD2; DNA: TGTGCCAGCAGCCCTAGCGGGAGGGCCATGGACGGGGAGCTGTTTTTT; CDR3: CASSPSGRAMDGELFF
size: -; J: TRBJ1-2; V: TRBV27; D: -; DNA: TGTGCCAGCACCCCTTCGGCGAGTAATTATGGCTACACCTTC; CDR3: CASTPSASNYGYTF
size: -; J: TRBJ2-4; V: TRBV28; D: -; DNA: TGTGCCAGCAGTCTTGAGGGGGCCAAAAACATTCAGTACTTC; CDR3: CASSLEGAKNIQYF
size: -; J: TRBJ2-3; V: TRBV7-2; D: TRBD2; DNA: TGTGCCAGCAGTCTTCGGACTAGCGGTTTGGGGGGTACGCAGTATTTT; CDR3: CASSLRTSGLGGTQYF
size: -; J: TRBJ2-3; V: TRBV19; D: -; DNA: TGTGCCAGTAGTATAGGCCGACAGGACAGTAGCACAGATACGCAGTATTTT; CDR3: CASSIGRQDSSTDTQYF
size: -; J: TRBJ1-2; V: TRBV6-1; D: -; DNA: TGTGCCAGCAGTGAACGGACAGATCGGCCCTATGGCTACACCTTC; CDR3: CASSERTDRPYGYTF